The clone carrying this T cell receptor (beta chain) was observed a few times. This entry comes from a study of blood T cell repertoires in COVID-19. Study summary: Donors in the United States, Italy and Spain gave samples during acute or convalescent COVID-19.

Sequencing was performed with immunoSEQ multiplex PCR; in TCRdb, only in-frame clones are kept and a portion is missing. The data contain approximately 110,000 clones, over 70% of them singletons. This TCR came from a woman aged 70-85 years with acute or convalescent COVID-19. Sequencing was carried out using peripheral blood.

The CDR3 DNA sequence: TGCGCCAGCAGCCCCGGGGTACTTGCAACTAATGAAAAACTGTTTTTT. Translating gives CASSPGVLATNEKLFF. This chain uses TRBV5-1 with TRBJ1-4; no reliable D call. Looked up from germline, CDR1 is SGHRS and CDR2 is YFSETQ. Trimming cost V 4 bases and J 0 bases, with 13 bases left between them. The CDR3 has 16 residues. The full variable domain, in which reference TRBV5-1 and TRBJ1-4 provide the parts outside the CDR3, is KAGVTQTPRYLIKTRGQQVTLSCSPISGHRSVSWYQQTPGQGLQFLFEYFSETQRNKGNFPGRFSGRQFSNSRSEMNVSTLELGDSALYLCASSPGVLATNEKLFFGSGTQLSVL.